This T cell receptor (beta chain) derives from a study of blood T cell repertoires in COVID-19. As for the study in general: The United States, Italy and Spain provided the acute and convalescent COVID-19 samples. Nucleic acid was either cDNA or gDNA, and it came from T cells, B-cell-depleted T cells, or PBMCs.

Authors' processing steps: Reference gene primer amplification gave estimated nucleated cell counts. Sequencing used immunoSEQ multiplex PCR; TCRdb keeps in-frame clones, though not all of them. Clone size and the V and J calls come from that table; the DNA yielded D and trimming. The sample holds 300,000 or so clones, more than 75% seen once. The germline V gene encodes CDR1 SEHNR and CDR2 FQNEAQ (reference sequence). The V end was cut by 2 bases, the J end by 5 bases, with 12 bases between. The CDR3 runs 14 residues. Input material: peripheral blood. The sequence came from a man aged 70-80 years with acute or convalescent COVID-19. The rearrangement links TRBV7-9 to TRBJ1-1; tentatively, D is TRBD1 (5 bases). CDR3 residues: CASSLNTGNTEAFF. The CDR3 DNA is TGTGCCAGCAGCTTAAATACAGGCAATACTGAAGCTTTCTTT.